A single sample gave rise to the 4 T cell receptor beta chains below, sequenced in a study of control samples from healthy donors and cancer patients. The data were produced by immunoSEQ multiplex PCR, yet TCRdb's version contains in-frame clones alone and is incomplete. The sample lists about 92,000 clones; roughly 82% were seen once. The specimen sequenced was blood. The receptor source for this set is an older woman in good health.

This chain's CDR3 is CAISEQGGTGDGYTF. As DNA, the CDR3 is TGTGCCATCAGTGAGCAAGGGGGGACAGGTGATGGCTACACCTTC. The chain carries TRBV10-3 and TRBJ1-2; 8 bases map to TRBD1. Germline CDR1 reads ENHRY; CDR2 reads SYGVKD. J was trimmed by 6 bases and V by 2 bases; bases with no gene match: 8. The CDR3 spans 15 residues.

This clone was counted once. The chain combines TRBV4-1 with TRBJ2-5; 14 bases line up with TRBD2. This CDR3 contains 19 residues. Germline-derived CDR1 and CDR2 are MGHRA and YSYEKL. With V trimmed by 4 bases and J by 0 bases, 10 bases remained unmatched. CDR3 nucleotides: TGCGCCAGCAGCCCGTCCGGGACTAGCGGGGGAGGGTACCAAGAGACCCAGTACTTC. Amino acid sequence: CASSPSGTSGGGYQETQYF.

The chain carries TRBV6-6 and TRBJ1-1; D is ambiguous. This CDR3 is built from 15 residues. Trimming removed 0 bases at V and 0 bases at J, with 8 bases between. Germline V CDR1 and CDR2: MNHNY, SVGAGI (reference sequence). The DNA of the CDR3 is TGTGCCAGCAGTTACTCCACAGCAATGAACACTGAAGCTTTCTTT. Protein: CASSYSTAMNTEAFF.

Only a few counts were recorded for this clone. This chain links TRBV7-2 with TRBJ1-2; possible D gene TRBD1, 5 bases. Trimming removed 6 bases at V and 4 bases at J, with 21 bases between. The CDR3 covers 16 residues. Germline assignment: CDR1 SGHTA and CDR2 FQGNSA. CDR3 residues: CASRRDSTASGYGYTF. The CDR3, as DNA: TGTGCCAGCAGGAGGGATTCGACAGCCTCCGGCTATGGCTACACCTTC. Complete variable domain (other parts from reference TRBV7-2 and TRBJ1-2): GAGVSQSPSNKVTEKGKDVELRCDPISGHTALYWYRQSLGQGLEFLIYFQGNSAPDKSGLPSDRFSAERTGGSVSTLTIQRTQQEDSAVYLCASRRDSTASGYGYTFGSGTRLTVV.